Following are 19 T cell receptor beta chains from one sample sequenced in a study of metastatic and nonmetastatic thyroid tumors. Using MiXCR, TCRdb reanalyzed the PCR reads. Of fewer than 40,000 clones listed, 25% to 35% are singletons. Thyroid surgery took place with no prior treatment in any patient. The source material was blood. The receptors were gathered from a female donor with papillary thyroid cancer or a benign thyroid nodule (not recorded which). Some clones in this sample may be carry-over from other donors' samples.

Notes on this clone: The sample has other DNA sequences that encode this CDR3 too. CDR3 residues: CASSQGLAGGYEQYF. As DNA, the CDR3 is TGCGCCAGCAGCCAAGGGCTAGCGGGGGGATACGAGCAGTACTTC. This chain uses TRBV4-1 with TRBJ2-7; 11 bases fit TRBD2. J was trimmed by 4 bases and V by 1 base; bases with no gene match: 3. Germline V gene lookup returns CDR1 MGHRA and CDR2 YSYEKL. CDR3 length: 15 residues.

This clone was counted ten times or more. This rearrangement joins TRBV28 to TRBJ2-1; 7 bases agree with TRBD2. Germline V lookup: CDR1 MDHEN, CDR2 SYDVKM. The CDR3 sequence is 14 residues long. V was clipped by 8 bases and J by 6 bases; unmatched bases: 10. The CDR3: CASGTAGVLNEQFF. CDR3 coding DNA: TGTGCCAGCGGAACGGCGGGGGTACTCAATGAGCAGTTCTTC.

This clone occurred many times. This chain uses TRBV20-1 with TRBJ2-7, with D maybe TRBD2 (6 bases). Looked up from germline, CDR1 is DFQATT and CDR2 is SNEGSKA (reference sequence). The CDR3 totals 13 residues. V was trimmed by 3 bases and J by 10 bases, leaving 19 bases between them. The CDR3 is CSASPNPGLTQYF. The CDR3 DNA reads as TGCAGTGCTAGTCCAAACCCGGGACTCACCCAGTACTTC.

Comment on this clone: Because the CDR3's place on the DNA is in doubt, the DNA is left out and the CDR3 is given as listed by TCRdb. The chain combines TRBV7-5 with TRBJ2-7; the table calls TRBD1, which could not be checked here. TRBV7-5 is flagged as a pseudogene. The CDR3 has 22 residues if both end residues are counted. The CDR3 region is CTSVPEVLPTGGYNRPDYEQYF.

This clone was seen many times. The J gene is TRBJ1-6, the V gene TRBV14; 9 bases line up with TRBD1. CDR3 length: 15 residues. V shed 4 bases, J shed 7 bases, and the junction held 5 bases outside the gene matches. The V gene's germline CDR1 is SGHDN and CDR2 FVKESK. CDR3 DNA: TGTGCCAGCAGCCCTCTGGGACAGGGAAATTCACCCCTCCACTTT. Protein: CASSPLGQGNSPLHF.

This clone has ten or more counts. The chain uses TRBV7-9 and TRBJ2-7, with D unclear. The CDR3 contains 15 residues. Germline V gene data show CDR1 as SEHNR and CDR2 as FQNEAQ (reference sequence). The V end lost 5 bases, the J end lost 1 base, and 15 bases lay between the germline ends. The CDR3, as DNA: TGTGCCAGCAGCGATAGTGTAGAGGCATCCTACGAGCAGTACTTC. Its translation is CASSDSVEASYEQYF.

This clone occurred many times. CDR3 coding DNA: TGTGCCAGCAGGCTTTATCCGGGACAGTCCAATTCACCCCTCCACTTT. This gives the protein CASRLYPGQSNSPLHF. The chain couples TRBV28 to TRBJ1-6; TRBD1 aligns across 7 bases. Germline V CDR1 and CDR2: MDHEN, SYDVKM. V shed 6 bases, J shed 7 bases, and the junction held 12 bases outside the gene matches. The CDR3 has 16 amino acids.

This clone appeared a single time. An end of the junction differs from the germline gene, which may be a read error. The J gene is TRBJ1-5, the V gene TRBV6-2 or TRBV6-3; a weak D match, TRBD1 (5 bases). Germline V CDR1 and CDR2: MNHEY, SVGEGT. The CDR3 sequence is 15 residues long. The CDR3 DNA reads TGTGCCAGCAGGGGACCGACGTATAGCAATCAGCCACAGCATTTT. Amino acid sequence: CASRGPTYSNQPQHF.

The chain joins TRBV30 to TRBJ2-1, with TRBD2 as a possible D gene (6 bases). This CDR3 has 15 residues. Germline V CDR1 and CDR2: GTSNPN, SVGIG (reference sequence). DNA of the CDR3: TGTGTCTGCCCCGCCTGGACTATCGACCTCAATGAGCAGTTCTTC. It translates to CVCPAWTIDLNEQFF. Full variable domain (rest looked up from reference TRBV30 and TRBJ2-1): SQTIHQWPATLVQPVGSPLSLECTVEGTSNPNLYWYRQAAGRGLQLLFYSVGIGQISSEVPQNLSASRPQDRQFILSSKKLLLSDSGFYLCVCPAWTIDLNEQFFGPGTRLTVL.

In its sample, this clone was seen many times. The chain uses TRBV5-6 and TRBJ2-3, with 10 bases aligning to TRBD1. The CDR3 extends over 15 amino acids. The ends lost 4 bases at V and 3 bases at J; junction bases unmatched: 5. Germline CDR1 is SGHDT and CDR2 is YYEEEE. CDR3 DNA: TGTGCCAGCAGCCTAGGGACAGGGGTTACAGATACGCAGTATTTT. Translation gives CASSLGTGVTDTQYF.

In its sample, this clone was seen once. The chain is built from TRBV5-1 and TRBJ2-3; D is perhaps TRBD2 (5 bases). The germline V gene has CDR1 SGHRS and CDR2 YFSETQ. V lost 6 bases and J lost 4, with 9 bases in between. CDR3 length equals 12 residues. The CDR3 reads CASTQEADTQYF. DNA of the CDR3: TGCGCCAGCACCCAGGAGGCAGATACGCAGTATTTT.

The table lists this clone with many counts. The chain uses TRBV24-1 and TRBJ2-5, with 7 bases identical to TRBD1. J lost 3 bases, V lost 1 base, and 4 bases had no gene match. Germline V gives CDR1 KGHDR, CDR2 SFDVKD. The CDR3 sequence is 15 residues long. The DNA of the CDR3 is TGTGCCACCAGTGATTTCAACAGGGGCAAAGAGACCCAGTACTTC. Its protein product is CATSDFNRGKETQYF.

This chain links TRBV20-1 with TRBJ2-7; 9 bases line up with TRBD2. From germline, CDR1 is DFQATT and CDR2 SNEGSKA (reference sequence). The CDR3 consists of 14 residues. With V trimmed by 5 bases and J by 2 bases, 7 bases remained unmatched. The CDR3: CSAEFSGRTYEQYF. CDR3 bases: TGCAGTGCTGAATTTAGCGGGAGAACCTACGAGCAGTACTTC.

This clone has ten or more counts. V is TRBV20-1 and J is TRBJ1-5, with D uncertain. The V end lost 0 bases, the J end lost 5 bases, and 11 bases lay between the germline ends. This CDR3 has 14 amino acids. The germline V gene has CDR1 DFQATT and CDR2 SNEGSKA (reference sequence). CDR3 protein: CSARDGQDYQPQHF. In DNA form, the CDR3 reads TGCAGTGCTAGAGATGGGCAGGACTATCAGCCCCAGCATTTT.

V usage is TRBV9 and J usage is TRBJ2-1; possible D gene TRBD2, 6 bases. The germline V gene has CDR1 SGDLS and CDR2 YYNGEE. The V and J ends lost 0 bases and 2 bases respectively, with 12 bases between them. This CDR3 has 16 residues. CDR3 residues: CASSVASVPPYNEQFF. Written as DNA, the CDR3 is TGTGCCAGCAGCGTAGCTAGCGTTCCTCCCTACAATGAGCAGTTCTTC.

This clone has a handful of counts. V usage is TRBV19 and J usage is TRBJ1-2; no firm D call. The CDR3 loop spans 14 amino acids. The germline V and J ends were trimmed by 8 bases and 0 bases, with 13 bases remaining between them. Germline CDR1 LNHDA, CDR2 SQIVND (reference sequence). The CDR3 sequence is CASHVTCANYGYTF. CDR3 nucleotide sequence: TGTGCCAGTCATGTGACATGTGCTAACTATGGCTACACCTTC.

By sample share, this clone is medium-sized. V gene TRBV28 combines with J gene TRBJ2-6, with D uncertain. The V and J ends lost 6 bases and 4 bases respectively, with 13 bases between them. The length of the CDR3 is 15 residues. CDR1 is MDHEN, CDR2 SYDVKM, per germline. CDR3 protein: CASSQRARGANVLTF. As DNA, the CDR3 is TGTGCCAGCAGCCAACGGGCAAGGGGGGCCAACGTCCTGACTTTC.

At least ten counts were recorded for this clone. This rearrangement joins TRBV11-2 to TRBJ2-2, with D possibly matching TRBD1 (6 bases). CDR1 and CDR2 (germline): SGHAT, FQNNGV. This CDR3 spans 15 amino acids. Trimming shortened V by 5 bases and J by 1 base, and 11 bases separated the two germline ends. The chain's CDR3 is CASSPGVGNTGELFF. The DNA of the CDR3 is TGTGCCAGCAGCCCAGGGGTAGGGAACACCGGGGAGCTGTTTTTT.

This clone was seen a single time. The genes are TRBV7-6 and TRBJ2-7; D is perhaps TRBD2 (5 bases). Per germline, CDR1 SGHVS and CDR2 FNYEAQ. Trimming left V 1 base short and J 0 bases short, with 7 bases between. This CDR3 is 14 amino acids long. CDR3 region: CASSLGGPSYEQYF. The CDR3 DNA sequence: TGTGCCAGCAGCTTAGGCGGGCCCTCCTACGAGCAGTACTTC.